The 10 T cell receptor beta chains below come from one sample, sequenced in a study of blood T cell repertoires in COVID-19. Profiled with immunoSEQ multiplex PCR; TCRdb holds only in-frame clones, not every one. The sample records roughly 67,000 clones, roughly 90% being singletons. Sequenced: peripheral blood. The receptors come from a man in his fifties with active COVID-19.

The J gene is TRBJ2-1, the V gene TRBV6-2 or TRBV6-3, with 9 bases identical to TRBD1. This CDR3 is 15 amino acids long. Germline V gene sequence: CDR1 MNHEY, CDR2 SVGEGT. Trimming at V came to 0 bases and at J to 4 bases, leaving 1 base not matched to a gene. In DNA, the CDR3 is TGTGCCAGCAGTTACTCACAGGGGGCTTACAATGAGCAGTTCTTC. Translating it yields CASSYSQGAYNEQFF.

The CDR3 spells CSVTGGADTQYF. The CDR3 coding sequence is TGCAGCGTGACAGGGGGCGCAGATACGCAGTATTTT. The chain joins TRBV29-1 to TRBJ2-3; 10 bases are shared with TRBD1. The trim removed 6 bases at V and 4 bases at J, leaving 1 base unmatched. The CDR3 is made up of 12 amino acids. Germline loops: CDR1 SQVTM, CDR2 ANQGSEA.

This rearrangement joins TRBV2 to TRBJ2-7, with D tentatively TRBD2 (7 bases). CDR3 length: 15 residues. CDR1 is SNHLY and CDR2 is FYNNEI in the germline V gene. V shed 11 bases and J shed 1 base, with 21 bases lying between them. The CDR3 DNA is TGTGCCTCACTCTTGGGGGGGGGCGCTTCCTACGAGCAGTACTTC. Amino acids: CASLLGGGASYEQYF.

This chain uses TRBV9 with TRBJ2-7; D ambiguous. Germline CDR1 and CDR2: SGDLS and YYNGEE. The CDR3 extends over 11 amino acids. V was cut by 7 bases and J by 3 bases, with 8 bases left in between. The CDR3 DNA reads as TGTGCCAGCGGAGATTTCTACGAGCAGTACTTC. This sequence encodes CASGDFYEQYF.

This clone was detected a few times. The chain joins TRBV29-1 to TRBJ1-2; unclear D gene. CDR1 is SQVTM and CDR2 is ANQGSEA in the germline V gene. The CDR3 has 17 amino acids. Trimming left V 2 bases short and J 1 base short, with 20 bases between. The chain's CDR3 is CSVESRLSGRFNYGYTF. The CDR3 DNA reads TGCAGCGTTGAATCTCGTTTGTCAGGAAGATTTAACTATGGCTACACCTTC.

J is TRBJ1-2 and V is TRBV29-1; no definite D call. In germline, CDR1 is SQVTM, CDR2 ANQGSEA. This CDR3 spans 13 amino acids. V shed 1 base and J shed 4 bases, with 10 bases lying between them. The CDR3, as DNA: TGCAGCGTTGAAGCAGGTCGTGGCTATGGCTACACCTTC. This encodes CSVEAGRGYGYTF.

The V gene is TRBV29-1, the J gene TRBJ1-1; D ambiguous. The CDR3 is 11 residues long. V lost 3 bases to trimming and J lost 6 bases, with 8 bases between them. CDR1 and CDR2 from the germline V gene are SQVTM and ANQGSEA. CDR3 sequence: CSVERAAEAFF. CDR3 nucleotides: TGCAGCGTTGAGAGGGCGGCTGAAGCTTTCTTT.

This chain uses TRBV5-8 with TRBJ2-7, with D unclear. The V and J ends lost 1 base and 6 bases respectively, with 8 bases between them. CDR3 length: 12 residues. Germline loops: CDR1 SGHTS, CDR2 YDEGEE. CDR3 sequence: CASSLWRREQYF. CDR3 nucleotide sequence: TGTGCCAGCAGCTTGTGGCGGCGCGAGCAGTACTTC.

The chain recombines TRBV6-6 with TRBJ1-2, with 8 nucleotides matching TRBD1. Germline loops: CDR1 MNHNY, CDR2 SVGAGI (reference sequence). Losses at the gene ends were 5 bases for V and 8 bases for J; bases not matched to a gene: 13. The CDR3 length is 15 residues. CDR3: CASSDNRGLSGGYTF. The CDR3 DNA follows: TGTGCCAGCAGTGACAACAGGGGGTTATCGGGCGGCTACACCTTC.

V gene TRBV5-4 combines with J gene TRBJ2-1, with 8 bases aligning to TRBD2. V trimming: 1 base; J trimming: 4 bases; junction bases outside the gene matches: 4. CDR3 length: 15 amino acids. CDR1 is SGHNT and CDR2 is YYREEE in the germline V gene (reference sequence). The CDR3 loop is CASSLNSGTYNEQFF. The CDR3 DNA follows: TGTGCCAGCAGCTTGAATAGCGGGACGTACAATGAGCAGTTCTTC.